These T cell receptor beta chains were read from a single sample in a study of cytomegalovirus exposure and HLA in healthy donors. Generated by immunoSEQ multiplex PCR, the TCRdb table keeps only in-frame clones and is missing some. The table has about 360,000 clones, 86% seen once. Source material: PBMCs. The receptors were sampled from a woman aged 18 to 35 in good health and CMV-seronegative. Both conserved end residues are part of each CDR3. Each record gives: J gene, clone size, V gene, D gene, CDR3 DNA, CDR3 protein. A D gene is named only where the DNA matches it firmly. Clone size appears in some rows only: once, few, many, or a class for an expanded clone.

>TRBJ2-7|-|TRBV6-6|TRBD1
TGTGCCAGCAGTTGGGAGACAGGGGGCTCCTACGAGCAGTACTTC
CASSWETGGSYEQYF
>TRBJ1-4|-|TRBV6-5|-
TGTGCCAGCAGTTCCCTGGGGCGTGCAACTAATGAAAAACTGTTTTTT
CASSSLGRATNEKLFF
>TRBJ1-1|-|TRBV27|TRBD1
TGTGCCAGCGGAAGGGAGGACAGGGCCACTGAAGCTTTCTTT
CASGREDRATEAFF
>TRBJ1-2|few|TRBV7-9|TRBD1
TGTGCCAGCAGCTTAACGGGACAGGGGGTTATCTATGGCTACACCTTC
CASSLTGQGVIYGYTF
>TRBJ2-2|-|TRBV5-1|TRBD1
TGCGCCAGCAGCTCGACGGGACAGGGTCCCACCGGGGAGCTGTTTTTT
CASSSTGQGPTGELFF
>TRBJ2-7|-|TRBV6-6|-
TGTGCCAGCAGTTACTCGGAGGGAAGGGAGCAGTACTTC
CASSYSEGREQYF
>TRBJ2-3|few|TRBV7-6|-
TGTGCCAGCAGCTTAGTGGTAGCAGATACGCAGTATTTT
CASSLVVADTQYF
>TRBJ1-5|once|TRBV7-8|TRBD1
TGTGCCAGCAGCTTAGGGGACAGGGGTAATCAGCCCCAGCATTTT
CASSLGDRGNQPQHF
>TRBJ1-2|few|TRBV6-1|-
TGTGCCAGCAGTGAAGCAGGGCAGGGGAACTATGGCTACACCTTC
CASSEAGQGNYGYTF
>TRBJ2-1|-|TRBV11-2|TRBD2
TGTGCCAGCAGACTAACTAGCGACGAGCAGTTCTTC
CASRLTSDEQFF
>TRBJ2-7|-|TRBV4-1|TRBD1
TGCGCCAGCAGCCATTATACAGGGACAGGGGCAGGCAACGAGCAGTACTTC
CASSHYTGTGAGNEQYF
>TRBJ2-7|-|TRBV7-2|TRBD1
TGTGCCAGCAGCTTAGGGCAGGGGGAAGAGCAGTACTTC
CASSLGQGEEQYF
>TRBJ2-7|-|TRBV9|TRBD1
TGTGCCAGCGCCACGGGACAGGGACCCTACGAGCAGTACTTC
CASATGQGPYEQYF
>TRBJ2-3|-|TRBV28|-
TGTGCCAGCGGACAAGACACGCAGTATTTT
CASGQDTQYF
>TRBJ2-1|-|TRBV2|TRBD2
TGTGCCAGCAGTGGGACTAGCGGAGAACAGTTCTTC
CASSGTSGEQFF
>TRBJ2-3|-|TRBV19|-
TGTGCCAGTAGTCGCACTGAGACTAGGGCTACGCAGTATTTT
CASSRTETRATQYF
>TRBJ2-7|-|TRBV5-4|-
TGTGCCAGCAGCTTGGATCAGGTTCCCTACGAGCAGTACTTC
CASSLDQVPYEQYF
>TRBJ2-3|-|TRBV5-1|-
TGCGCCAGCAGTCGGGACTCAACTAGCACAGATACGCAGTATTTT
CASSRDSTSTDTQYF
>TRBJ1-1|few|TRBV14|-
TGTGCCAGCAGCCAAGCCAGCCAGGCAAACACTGAAGCTTTCTTT
CASSQASQANTEAFF
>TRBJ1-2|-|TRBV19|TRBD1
TGTGCCAGTAGTTTCCTGGGGACAGTCTATGGCTACACCTTC
CASSFLGTVYGYTF
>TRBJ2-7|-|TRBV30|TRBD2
TGTGCCTACAGAAGCGGGGCTTCCTACGAGCAGTACTTC
CAYRSGASYEQYF
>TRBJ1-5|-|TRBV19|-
TGTGCCAGTAGTATAGAAAAGACAGGAACTAATCAGCCCCAGCATTTT
CASSIEKTGTNQPQHF
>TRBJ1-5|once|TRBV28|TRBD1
TGTGCCAGCAGCCCAGGGGGTTCGGGCAATCAGCCCCAGCATTTT
CASSPGGSGNQPQHF
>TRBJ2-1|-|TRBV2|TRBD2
TGTGCCAGCAGTGCAAGTAGCGGGGGGTCCTACAATGAGCAGTTCTTC
CASSASSGGSYNEQFF
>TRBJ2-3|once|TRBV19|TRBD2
TGTGCCAGTAGTATGACTAGCGGGAACTCAGATACGCAGTATTTT
CASSMTSGNSDTQYF
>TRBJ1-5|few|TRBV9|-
TGTGCCAGCAGCCCCAGCGGGCTGGGACAGCCCCAGCATTTT
CASSPSGLGQPQHF
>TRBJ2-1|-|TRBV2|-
TGTGCCAGCAGTGAAGGCAGAGGGGGAAATGAGCAGTTCTTC
CASSEGRGGNEQFF
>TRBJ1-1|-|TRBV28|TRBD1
TGTGCCAGCAGTTTATTGATTGGAGGGGGCATGAACACTGAAGCTTTCTTT
CASSLLIGGGMNTEAFF
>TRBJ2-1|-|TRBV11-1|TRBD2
TGTGCCAGCAGCTCCAGTAGCGGGGGCTACAATGAGCAGTTCTTC
CASSSSSGGYNEQFF
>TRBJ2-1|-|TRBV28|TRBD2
TGTGCCAGCAGTCCAACTAGCGGGCGCTACAATGAGCAGTTCTTC
CASSPTSGRYNEQFF
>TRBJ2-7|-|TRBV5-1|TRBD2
TGCGCCAGCAGCCAAAACCCACTAGCGGGCAACTACGAGCAGTACTTC
CASSQNPLAGNYEQYF
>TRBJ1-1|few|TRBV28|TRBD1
TGTGCCAGCAAAGAAGACAGGGGGAACACTGAAGCTTTCTTT
CASKEDRGNTEAFF
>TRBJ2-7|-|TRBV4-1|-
TGCGCCAGCAGCCAACCAACAGCTGCCTCTCCCTACGAGCAGTACTTC
CASSQPTAASPYEQYF
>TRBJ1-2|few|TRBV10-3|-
TGTGCCATCAGTGAGACGGCGGCCGGCTACACCTTC
CAISETAAGYTF
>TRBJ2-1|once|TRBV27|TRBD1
TGTGCCAGCAATGACTTCAGGGGGCTGGCAAATGAGCAGTTCTTC
CASNDFRGLANEQFF
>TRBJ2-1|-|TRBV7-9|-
TGTGCCAGCATCGTTAGGGGACACCAATCCACTGAGCAGTTCTTC
CASIVRGHQSTEQFF
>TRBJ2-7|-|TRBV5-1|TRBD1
TGCGCCAGCAGCTTGGTGCCATACAGGGGGATTCCCTACGAGCAGTACTTC
CASSLVPYRGIPYEQYF
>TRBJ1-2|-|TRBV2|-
TGTGCCAGCAGTGAAGCTGATTACGGACTTGACTTC
CASSEADYGLDF
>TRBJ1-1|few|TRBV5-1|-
TGCGCCAGCAGCTCAACCGGCGGGGGCACTGAAGCTTTCTTT
CASSSTGGGTEAFF
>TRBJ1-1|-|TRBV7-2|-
TGTGCCAGCAGCTTAGCAGGTAGGGGGACTGAAGCTTTCTTT
CASSLAGRGTEAFF
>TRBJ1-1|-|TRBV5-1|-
TGCGCCAGCAGCTTGCGATTGGGGGGGAGGAACACTGAAGCTTTCTTT
CASSLRLGGRNTEAFF
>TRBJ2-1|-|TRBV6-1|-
TGTGCCAGCAGAATCGGGGAATACAATGAGCAGTTCTTC
CASRIGEYNEQFF
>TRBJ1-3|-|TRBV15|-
TGTGCCACCAGCAGAACCCGGTCCAAGAGCTCTGGAAACACCATATATTTT
CATSRTRSKSSGNTIYF
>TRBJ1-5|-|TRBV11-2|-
TGTGCCAGCAGCTTATTCCCAGGGAAGGGGCAGCCCCAGCATTTT
CASSLFPGKGQPQHF
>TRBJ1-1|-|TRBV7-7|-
TGTGCCAGCAGCGCACGGACGGGGACTGAAGCTTTCTTT
CASSARTGTEAFF
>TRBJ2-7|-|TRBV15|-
TGTGCCACCAGCTCACACAACTACGAGCAGTACTTC
CATSSHNYEQYF
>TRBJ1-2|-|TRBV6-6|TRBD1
TGTGCCAGCTGGGCAGGGGGCGGCTATGGCTACACCTTC
CASWAGGGYGYTF
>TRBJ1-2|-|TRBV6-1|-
TGTGCCAGCATTCGACAATCCGGCGGGAATGGCTACACCTTC
CASIRQSGGNGYTF
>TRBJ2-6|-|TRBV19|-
TGTGCCAGTACGGAGGGACCGCTTCGATCTGGGGCCAACGTCCTGACTTTC
CASTEGPLRSGANVLTF
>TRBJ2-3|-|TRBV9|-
TGTGCCAGCAGCCTCAGTGGACAGCCGTATGCAGATACGCAGTATTTT
CASSLSGQPYADTQYF
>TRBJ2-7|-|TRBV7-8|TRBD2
TGTGCCAGCAGCTTAGGATCTAGCGGGGGGCCCTACGAGCAGTACTTC
CASSLGSSGGPYEQYF
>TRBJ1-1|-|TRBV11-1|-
TGTGCCAGCAGCGCGCGGACAGTAAACACTGAAGCTTTCTTT
CASSARTVNTEAFF
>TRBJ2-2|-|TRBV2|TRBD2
TGTGCCAGCAGAACTAGCGGGAGTGCCACCGGGGAGCTGTTTTTT
CASRTSGSATGELFF
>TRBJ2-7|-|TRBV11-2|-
TGTGCCAGCAGCCCGCACCGAGCCGGGGAGCAGTACTTC
CASSPHRAGEQYF
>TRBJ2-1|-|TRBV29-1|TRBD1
TGCAGCGGGGGGACAGGGGGCCTTTACAATGAGCAGTTCTTC
CSGGTGGLYNEQFF